What follows is one T cell receptor beta chain and its context. Assay used: immunoSEQ multiplex PCR; TCRdb lists only in-frame clones, some missing. The data hold about 470,000 clones, with around 90% observed a single time. CDR3 length: 16 amino acids. The V and J ends lost 3 bases and 6 bases respectively, with 15 bases between them. The germline V gene encodes CDR1 LNHDA and CDR2 SQIVND (reference sequence). The data were obtained in a study of blood T cell repertoires in COVID-19. Looking at the study overall: The United States, Italy and Spain supplied acute and convalescent COVID-19 samples.

Membership in each cohort depended on participant-reported clinical history. Two negative PCRs, clearance, or symptom resolution were required of recovered Cohort 3 donors. The genes are TRBV19 and TRBJ1-6; the D gene is possibly TRBD1 (5 bases). The sequencing sample was made of PBMCs or T cells enriched from blood (not recorded which). The sequence derives from a woman younger than 35 who had recovered from COVID-19. CDR3 protein: CASSMVWGESNSPLHF. The CDR3 region has the DNA TGTGCCAGTAGTATGGTTTGGGGGGAGAGTAATTCACCCCTCCACTTT. Filled out from reference TRBV19 and TRBJ1-6, the complete variable domain reads DGGITQSPKYLFRKEGQNVTLSCEQNLNHDAMYWYRQDPGQGLRLIYYSQIVNDFQKGDIAEGYSVSREKKESFPLTVTSAQKNPTAFYLCASSMVWGESNSPLHFGNGTRLTVT.